This is a list of T cell receptor beta chains from one sample in a study of cytomegalovirus exposure and HLA in healthy donors. The data were produced by immunoSEQ multiplex PCR, yet TCRdb's version contains in-frame clones alone and is incomplete. The data hold nearly 65,000 clones, with roughly 70% observed a single time. Sequencing was performed on PBMCs. These receptors were collected from a man aged 50-60 years in good health and CMV-seronegative. Each CDR3 is given with its conserved first and last residue. A D gene is named only where the DNA matches it firmly. Expanded clones are given a class, and other clones once, few, many or no size at all.

v_call	clone_size	j_call	d_call	cdr3_aa	cdr3_nt
TRBV11-2	NA	TRBJ2-6	NA	CASSLDPRFSGANVLTF	TGTGCCAGCAGCTTAGATCCCCGTTTCTCTGGGGCCAACGTCCTGACTTTC
TRBV7-9	NA	TRBJ1-5	NA	CASSYQGQGSQPQHF	TGTGCCAGCAGCTACCAGGGCCAGGGAAGTCAGCCCCAGCATTTT
TRBV6-1	NA	TRBJ2-1	NA	CASAFGGSYNEQFF	TGTGCCAGCGCATTTGGAGGCTCCTACAATGAGCAGTTCTTC
TRBV7-2	NA	TRBJ1-1	TRBD1	CASSLVGTALMNTEAFF	TGTGCCAGCAGCCTAGTTGGGACAGCTCTCATGAACACTGAAGCTTTCTTT
TRBV7-9	NA	TRBJ2-7	TRBD1	CSSSLSGGESYEQYF	TGTTCCAGCAGCTTATCAGGGGGTGAATCCTACGAGCAGTACTTC
TRBV10-3	NA	TRBJ2-3	NA	CAIRVPGTDTQYF	TGTGCCATCAGAGTACCAGGGACAGATACGCAGTATTTT
TRBV27	NA	TRBJ1-2	NA	CASSLKVGVYGYTF	TGTGCCAGCAGTTTAAAAGTAGGGGTCTATGGCTACACCTTC
TRBV7-8	NA	TRBJ1-5	NA	CASSLGRLVPGNQPQHF	TGTGCCAGCAGCCTAGGCCGACTCGTCCCGGGCAATCAGCCCCAGCATTTT
TRBV6-5	NA	TRBJ1-2	NA	CASSYVNGRGDGYTF	TGTGCCAGCAGTTACGTTAACGGGAGGGGAGATGGCTACACCTTC
TRBV2	once	TRBJ2-3	NA	CASSSRGRSTDTQYF	TGTGCCAGCAGTAGCCGTGGTCGGAGCACAGATACGCAGTATTTT
TRBV4-1	NA	TRBJ1-6	NA	CASSQVGVSLSPLHF	TGCGCCAGCAGCCAAGTCGGAGTCTCCCTTTCACCCCTCCACTTT
TRBV15	NA	TRBJ2-2	NA	CATSPRFVAGVNTGELFF	TGTGCCACCAGCCCCCGCTTCGTAGCAGGGGTGAACACCGGGGAGCTGTTTTTT
TRBV5-5	once	TRBJ1-2	NA	CASSTDSSLILGGYTF	TGTGCCAGCAGCACAGACAGCAGCTTAATCTTAGGGGGCTACACCTTC
TRBV10-3	NA	TRBJ1-1	TRBD1	CAIIQGGMNTEAFF	TGTGCCATCATTCAGGGGGGCATGAACACTGAAGCTTTCTTT
TRBV14	NA	TRBJ2-7	TRBD2	CASSRLGGDSYEQYF	TGTGCCAGCAGCCGTTTGGGAGGGGATTCCTACGAGCAGTACTTC
TRBV5-1	NA	TRBJ2-7	NA	CASSPAGGSYEQYF	TGCGCCAGCAGCCCGGCGGGCGGGTCCTACGAGCAGTACTTC
TRBV19	NA	TRBJ1-1	TRBD1	CASSIDTGGAFF	TGTGCCAGTAGTATAGATACAGGGGGAGCTTTCTTT
TRBV6-5	NA	TRBJ2-7	TRBD1	CASSYMTGMNYEQYF	TGTGCCAGCAGCTACATGACAGGGATGAACTACGAGCAGTACTTC
TRBV9	NA	TRBJ2-7	TRBD1	CASSVGGTGASEQYF	TGTGCCAGCAGCGTAGGCGGGACAGGGGCTTCCGAGCAGTACTTC
TRBV5-1	once	TRBJ1-2	NA	CASSLVGEGYGYTF	TGCGCCAGCAGCTTGGTCGGGGAAGGGTATGGCTACACCTTC
TRBV6-5	few	TRBJ2-5	NA	CASSYSRLIAPGTQYF	TGTGCCAGCAGTTACTCGAGGCTGATAGCCCCTGGGACCCAGTACTTC
TRBV12-5	NA	TRBJ1-1	NA	CASGLVLNIRNTEAFF	TGTGCTAGTGGTTTGGTATTAAACATTCGGAACACTGAAGCTTTCTTT
TRBV30	NA	TRBJ1-1	TRBD1	CAWRHSRRDRMNTEAFF	TGTGCCTGGAGACACTCGCGGCGGGACAGGATGAACACTGAAGCTTTCTTT
TRBV27	NA	TRBJ2-5	TRBD2	CASMGAGLAGKETQYF	TGTGCCAGCATGGGAGCAGGACTAGCGGGAAAAGAGACCCAGTACTTC
TRBV7-6	NA	TRBJ2-3	TRBD1	CASSPEIGTGDIF	TGTGCCAGCAGCCCGGAGATAGGGACAGGGGATATTTTT
TRBV5-1	few	TRBJ1-2	NA	CASSLTANSNYGYTF	TGCGCCAGCAGCTTGACAGCAAATTCTAACTATGGCTACACCTTC
TRBV9	NA	TRBJ2-1	NA	CASSPSQGAGDEQFF	TGTGCCAGCTCCCCGAGCCAGGGGGCGGGGGATGAGCAGTTCTTC
TRBV21-1	once	TRBJ2-3	NA	CASSNLRGKYTDTQYF	TGTGCCAGCAGCAACCTCAGGGGGAAATACACAGATACGCAGTATTTT
TRBV11-2	NA	TRBJ2-1	NA	CASRALGVGGEQFF	TGTGCCAGCCGTGCCCTAGGGGTGGGGGGTGAGCAGTTCTTC
TRBV7-3	NA	TRBJ2-2	TRBD2	CASSTLAGATTGELFF	TGTGCCAGCAGCACCCTAGCGGGGGCCACCACCGGGGAGCTGTTTTTT
TRBV9	once	TRBJ2-7	TRBD1	CASSVALAGGGEQYF	TGTGCCAGCAGCGTAGCATTGGCAGGGGGCGGCGAGCAGTACTTC
TRBV7-9	NA	TRBJ1-1	TRBD1	CSSSQLIRGRIMNTEAFF	TGTTCCAGCAGCCAGTTGATTAGGGGGCGTATTATGAACACTGAAGCTTTCTTT
TRBV5-8	NA	TRBJ2-2	NA	CASHSDHGGTGELFF	TGTGCCAGCCACTCGGACCATGGAGGCACCGGGGAGCTGTTTTTT
TRBV15	NA	TRBJ1-3	TRBD1	CATSRDSVRDRQSGNTIYF	TGTGCCACCAGCAGAGATTCGGTCCGGGACAGGCAGTCTGGAAACACCATATATTTT
TRBV25-1	NA	TRBJ2-5	NA	CASSEFTERETQYF	TGTGCCAGCAGTGAATTCACAGAACGAGAGACCCAGTACTTC
TRBV11-2	NA	TRBJ1-2	NA	CASSLDPGTANYGYTF	TGTGCCAGCAGCTTAGATCCCGGCACAGCTAACTATGGCTACACCTTC
TRBV15	NA	TRBJ1-1	TRBD1	CATSSSDRAYTEAFF	TGTGCCACCAGCAGCTCCGACAGGGCCTACACTGAAGCTTTCTTT
TRBV5-8	NA	TRBJ1-4	NA	CASSLGRGLGSREKLFF	TGTGCCAGCAGCTTGGGCAGGGGTTTAGGGTCTCGTGAAAAACTGTTTTTT
TRBV11-1	once	TRBJ2-7	TRBD1	CASSSWTGFGYEQYF	TGTGCCAGCAGCTCCTGGACAGGGTTCGGCTACGAGCAGTACTTC
TRBV5-6	NA	TRBJ1-2	NA	CATSERNYGYTF	TGTGCCACCAGTGAGCGAAACTATGGCTACACCTTC